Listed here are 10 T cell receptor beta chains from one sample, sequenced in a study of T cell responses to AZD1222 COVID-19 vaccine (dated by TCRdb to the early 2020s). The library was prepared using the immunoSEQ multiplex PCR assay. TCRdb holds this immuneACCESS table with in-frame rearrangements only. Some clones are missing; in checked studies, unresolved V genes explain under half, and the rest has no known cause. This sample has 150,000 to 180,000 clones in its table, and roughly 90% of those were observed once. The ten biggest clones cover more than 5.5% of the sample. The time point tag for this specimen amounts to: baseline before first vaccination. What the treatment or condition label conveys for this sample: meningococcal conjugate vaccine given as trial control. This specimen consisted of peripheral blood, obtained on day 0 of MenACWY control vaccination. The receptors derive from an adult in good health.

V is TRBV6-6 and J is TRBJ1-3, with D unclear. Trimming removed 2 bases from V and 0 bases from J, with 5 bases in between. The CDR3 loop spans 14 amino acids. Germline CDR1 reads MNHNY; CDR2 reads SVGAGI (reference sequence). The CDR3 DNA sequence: TGTGCCAGCAGTTACGGGGTCTCTGGAAACACCATATATTTT. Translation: CASSYGVSGNTIYF.

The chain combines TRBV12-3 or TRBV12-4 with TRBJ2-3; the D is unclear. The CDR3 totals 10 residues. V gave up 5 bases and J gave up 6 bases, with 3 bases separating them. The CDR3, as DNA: TGTGCCAGCAGTGGGGATACGCAGTATTTT. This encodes CASSGDTQYF.

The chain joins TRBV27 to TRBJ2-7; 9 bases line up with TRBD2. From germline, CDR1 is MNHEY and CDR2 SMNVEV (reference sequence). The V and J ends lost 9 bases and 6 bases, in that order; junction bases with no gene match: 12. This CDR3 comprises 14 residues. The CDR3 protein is CASRVAGVGGEQYF. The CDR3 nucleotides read TGTGCCAGTAGGGTAGCGGGAGTAGGGGGCGAGCAGTACTTC.

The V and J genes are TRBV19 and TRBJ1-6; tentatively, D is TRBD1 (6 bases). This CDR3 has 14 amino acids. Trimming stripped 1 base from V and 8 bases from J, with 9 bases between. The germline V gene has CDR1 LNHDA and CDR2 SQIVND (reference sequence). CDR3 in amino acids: CASSIGGGHSPLHF. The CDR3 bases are TGTGCCAGTAGTATAGGGGGGGGCCATTCACCCCTCCACTTT. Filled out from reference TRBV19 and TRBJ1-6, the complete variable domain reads DGGITQSPKYLFRKEGQNVTLSCEQNLNHDAMYWYRQDPGQGLRLIYYSQIVNDFQKGDIAEGYSVSREKKESFPLTVTSAQKNPTAFYLCASSIGGGHSPLHFGNGTRLTVT.

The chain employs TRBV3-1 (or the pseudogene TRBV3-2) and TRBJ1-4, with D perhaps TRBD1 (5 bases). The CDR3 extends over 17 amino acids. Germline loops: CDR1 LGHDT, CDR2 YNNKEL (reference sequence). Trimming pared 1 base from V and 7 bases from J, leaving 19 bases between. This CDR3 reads CASSQGRLGSGCEKLFF. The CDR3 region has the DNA TGTGCCAGCAGCCAAGGACGCTTGGGATCAGGGTGTGAAAAACTGTTTTTT.

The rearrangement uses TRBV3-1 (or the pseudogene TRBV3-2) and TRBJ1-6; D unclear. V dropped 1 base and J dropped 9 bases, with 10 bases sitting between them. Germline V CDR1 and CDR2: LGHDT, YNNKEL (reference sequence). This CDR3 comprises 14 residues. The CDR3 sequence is CASSQVNVGSPLHF. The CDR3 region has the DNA TGTGCCAGCAGCCAAGTTAACGTCGGTTCACCCCTCCACTTT.

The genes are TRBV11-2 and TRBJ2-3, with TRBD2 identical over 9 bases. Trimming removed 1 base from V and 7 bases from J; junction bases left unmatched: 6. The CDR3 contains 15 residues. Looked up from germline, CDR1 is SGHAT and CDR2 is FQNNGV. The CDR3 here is CASSLGEAGGHTQYF. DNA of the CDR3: TGTGCCAGCAGCTTAGGGGAAGCGGGAGGCCATACGCAGTATTTT. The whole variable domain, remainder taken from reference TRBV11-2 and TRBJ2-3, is EAGVAQSPRYKIIEKRQSVAFWCNPISGHATLYWYQQILGQGPKLLIQFQNNGVVDDSQLPKDRFSAERLKGVDSTLKIQPAKLEDSAVYLCASSLGEAGGHTQYFGPGTRLTVL.

The CDR3 reads CASSLDRDSGYTF. The CDR3 nucleotides are TGCGCCAGCAGCCTGGACAGGGATAGTGGCTACACCTTC. The chain employs TRBV5-1 and TRBJ1-2; 8 nucleotides line up with TRBD1. The V segment lost 4 bases and the J segment 7 bases; nucleotides outside the gene matches: 6. Germline V gene lookup returns CDR1 SGHRS and CDR2 YFSETQ. The CDR3 has 13 amino acids.

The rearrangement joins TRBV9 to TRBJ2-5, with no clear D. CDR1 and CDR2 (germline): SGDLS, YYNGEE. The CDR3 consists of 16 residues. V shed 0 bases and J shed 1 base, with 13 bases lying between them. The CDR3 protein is CASSVGVSAAQETQYF. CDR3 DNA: TGTGCCAGCAGCGTAGGGGTCTCGGCAGCCCAAGAGACCCAGTACTTC.

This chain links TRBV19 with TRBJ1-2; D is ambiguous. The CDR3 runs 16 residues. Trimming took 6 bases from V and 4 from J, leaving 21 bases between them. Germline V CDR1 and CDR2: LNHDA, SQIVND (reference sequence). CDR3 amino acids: CASSQPGRPGGYGYTF. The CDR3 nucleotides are TGTGCCAGTAGCCAACCTGGCCGACCAGGTGGCTATGGCTACACCTTC. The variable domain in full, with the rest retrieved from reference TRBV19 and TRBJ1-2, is DGGITQSPKYLFRKEGQNVTLSCEQNLNHDAMYWYRQDPGQGLRLIYYSQIVNDFQKGDIAEGYSVSREKKESFPLTVTSAQKNPTAFYLCASSQPGRPGGYGYTFGSGTRLTVV.